This TCR beta chain was obtained from a study of cytotoxic CD8 clonotypes in ibrutinib-treated CLL. The protocol was immunoSEQ multiplex PCR, while the TCRdb copy is restricted to in-frame clones and leaves out a portion. The sample lists 270,000 or so clones, 60% to 80% occurring once. The V gene lost 1 base and the J gene lost 7 bases, with 15 bases spanning the gap. This CDR3 has 15 residues. Germline CDR1 is SGHNT and CDR2 is YYREEE (reference sequence). The sequenced sample was PBMCs, obtained at disease progression, from a patient treated with ibrutinib. This receptor was identified in a human donor with chronic lymphocytic leukemia. The chain is built from TRBV5-4 and TRBJ2-1; D possibly corresponds to TRBD1 (5 bases). The CDR3 nucleotides are TGTGCCAGCAGCTTGTCGAGCAGGGTGGGGAATGAGCAGTTCTTC. Its protein product is CASSLSSRVGNEQFF.